Presented here are 30 T cell receptor beta chains from one specimen sequenced in a study of blood T cell repertoires in COVID-19. TCRdb's copy holds only in-frame clones and misses some; the assay was immunoSEQ multiplex PCR. The sample yields roughly 280,000 clones, around 86% seen once. The specimen was peripheral blood. These receptors were obtained from a young man with active or convalescent COVID-19.

This chain links TRBV29-1 with TRBJ2-7; 11 positions match TRBD1. Germline V gives CDR1 SQVTM, CDR2 ANQGSEA. V lost 6 bases, J lost 13 bases, and 14 bases stayed unmatched. The CDR3 has 13 amino acids. This CDR3 is CSVRGQGADPLYF. CDR3 bases: TGCAGCGTCCGCGGACAGGGGGCAGATCCCCTTTACTTC.

This clone has just one count. This rearrangement joins TRBV5-1 to TRBJ2-5, with 7 positions matching TRBD1. With V trimmed by 7 bases and J by 5 bases, 11 bases remained unmatched. CDR3 length: 14 amino acids. Germline V gives CDR1 SGHRS, CDR2 YFSETQ. The DNA for the CDR3 is TGCGCCAGCTCCCGGGACAGTCACGTCGAGACCCAGTACTTC. Translation: CASSRDSHVETQYF. Full variable domain (outside the CDR3, taken from reference TRBV5-1 and TRBJ2-5): KAGVTQTPRYLIKTRGQQVTLSCSPISGHRSVSWYQQTPGQGLQFLFEYFSETQRNKGNFPGRFSGRQFSNSRSEMNVSTLELGDSALYLCASSRDSHVETQYFGPGTRLLVL.

The rearrangement uses TRBV7-8 and TRBJ2-1, with 10 bases lining up with TRBD2. CDR1 is SGHVS, CDR2 FQNEAQ, per germline. The CDR3 extends over 17 amino acids. The V segment lost 1 base and the J segment 3 bases; nucleotides outside the gene matches: 6. CDR3 DNA sequence: TGTGCCAGCAGCTTAGGAGCTAGCGGGAGCGGCTACAATGAGCAGTTCTTC. Amino acid sequence: CASSLGASGSGYNEQFF.

This rearrangement joins TRBV12-3 or TRBV12-4 to TRBJ1-1, with TRBD1 matching 7 bases. This CDR3 has 13 amino acids. The V and J ends lost 5 bases and 4 bases, in that order; junction bases with no gene match: 4. CDR3 region: CASSPQGGTEAFF. As DNA, the CDR3 is TGTGCCAGCAGTCCCCAGGGGGGCACTGAAGCTTTCTTT.

V is TRBV19 and J is TRBJ1-5; D ambiguous. Trimming removed 7 bases from V and 5 bases from J, with 12 bases in between. Germline V gene data show CDR1 as LNHDA and CDR2 as SQIVND (reference sequence). The CDR3 spans 13 residues. The DNA for the CDR3 is TGTGCCAGTACCGATCGGTCCCATCAGCCCCAGCATTTT. Protein product: CASTDRSHQPQHF.

This clone is a singleton in its sample. The chain has TRBV9 and TRBJ1-4, with TRBD1 matching over 8 bases. Germline assignment: CDR1 SGDLS and CDR2 YYNGEE. V lost 0 bases and J lost 5; bases outside the gene matches: 6. CDR3 size: 16 residues. CDR3 bases: TGTGCCAGCAGCGTAGCCCCGACAGGGGAGAATGAAAAACTGTTTTTT. Translating it yields CASSVAPTGENEKLFF.

The J gene is TRBJ1-5, the V gene TRBV5-1; no reliable D call. V was trimmed by 2 bases and J by 4 bases, leaving 7 bases between them. Germline V lookup: CDR1 SGHRS, CDR2 YFSETQ. The CDR3 spans 13 residues. CDR3 coding DNA: TGCGCCAGCAGCTTTGGGCCGAATCAGCCCCAGCATTTT. It encodes CASSFGPNQPQHF. The full variable domain, its missing parts supplied by reference TRBV5-1 and TRBJ1-5, is KAGVTQTPRYLIKTRGQQVTLSCSPISGHRSVSWYQQTPGQGLQFLFEYFSETQRNKGNFPGRFSGRQFSNSRSEMNVSTLELGDSALYLCASSFGPNQPQHFGDGTRLSIL.

The V call is TRBV7-2, the J call TRBJ2-5, with a tentative D call TRBD2 (5 bases). V was clipped by 6 bases and J by 5 bases, with 13 bases between them. Germline V gene sequence: CDR1 SGHTA, CDR2 FQGNSA. This CDR3 is 13 amino acids long. The chain's CDR3 is CASSRVGEETQYF. The CDR3 region has the DNA TGTGCCAGCAGTCGGGTGGGAGAGGAGACCCAGTACTTC.

This clone has just one count. The rearrangement uses TRBV5-1 and TRBJ1-2, with unresolved D. The CDR3 sequence is 13 residues long. Germline V gene lookup returns CDR1 SGHRS and CDR2 YFSETQ. Trimming pared 4 bases from V and 1 base from J, leaving 8 bases between. CDR3 loop: CASSALDNYGYTF. As DNA, the CDR3 is TGCGCCAGCAGCGCCCTAGATAACTATGGCTACACCTTC.

The gene calls are TRBV5-1 and TRBJ1-4, with TRBD1 matching 7 bases. Germline V gives CDR1 SGHRS, CDR2 YFSETQ. The CDR3 is 16 residues long. Losses at the gene ends were 4 bases for V and 7 bases for J; bases not matched to a gene: 13. CDR3 sequence (DNA): TGCGCCAGCAGCACCCAAACAGGGGCCGGGAGTGAAAAACTGTTTTTT. Residues: CASSTQTGAGSEKLFF.

This chain joins TRBV28 and TRBJ1-6; no definite D call. The CDR3 consists of 11 residues. Deletions cut 7 bases from V and 7 bases from J, with 5 bases between. From germline, CDR1 is MDHEN and CDR2 SYDVKM. This CDR3 reads CASTSNSPLHF. CDR3 coding DNA: TGTGCCAGCACCTCGAATTCACCCCTCCACTTT.

Note on this clone: The same CDR3 also results from other DNA sequences found in this sample. The rearrangement uses TRBV3-1 (or the pseudogene TRBV3-2) and TRBJ2-7; 9 nucleotides line up with TRBD1. The germline CDR1 and CDR2 sequences are LGHDT and YNNKEL (reference sequence). CDR3 size: 14 residues. V lost 4 bases, J lost 3 bases, and 4 bases stayed unmatched. CDR3 sequence (DNA): TGTGCCAGCAGCCTTGGACAGGGGAGCTACGAGCAGTACTTC. Its protein product is CASSLGQGSYEQYF.

The chain employs TRBV11-3 and TRBJ2-7; the D gene is possibly TRBD2 (5 bases). This CDR3 region has 18 residues. V was trimmed by 0 bases and J by 4 bases, leaving 22 bases between them. The germline V gene encodes CDR1 SGHNT and CDR2 YENEEA. The DNA for the CDR3 is TGTGCCAGCAGCTTAGAGGATGGTCGGGGAGCTCTTATTTACGAGCAGTACTTC. The encoded protein is CASSLEDGRGALIYEQYF.

V usage is TRBV9 and J usage is TRBJ1-6; 7 bases align to TRBD1. Germline values: CDR1 SGDLS, CDR2 YYNGEE. V dropped 4 bases and J dropped 7; count of bases not matched to a gene: 8. This CDR3 comprises 15 residues. Here the CDR3 reads CASSPWDSQNSPLHF. CDR3 in DNA: TGTGCCAGCAGCCCTTGGGACAGCCAGAATTCACCCCTCCACTTT.

The genes are TRBV12-3 or TRBV12-4 and TRBJ1-1, with TRBD1 as a possible D gene (5 bases). The V and J ends lost 5 bases and 4 bases respectively, with 11 bases between them. This CDR3 has 13 residues. In nucleotides, the CDR3 is TGTGCCAGCAGTCTCTGGGGCGTCACTGAAGCTTTCTTT. Amino acids: CASSLWGVTEAFF.

This clone was found a few times. A read error is likely here: a far larger clone is one base away. J is TRBJ2-2 and V is TRBV2, with D perhaps matching TRBD1 (6 bases). The CDR3 covers 13 residues. V lost 5 bases to trimming and J lost 3 bases, with 7 bases between them. Germline V gene sequence: CDR1 SNHLY, CDR2 FYNNEI. CDR3 sequence (DNA): TGTGCCAGCAGTACAGGGTACACCGGGGAGCTGTTTTTT. Protein product: CASSTGYTGELFF.

The V gene is TRBV6-5, the J gene TRBJ1-4; D gene unclear. V was clipped by 5 bases and J by 8 bases, with 12 bases between them. Germline lookup yields CDR1 MNHEY and CDR2 SVGAGI. The CDR3 sequence is 13 residues long. The CDR3 here is CASSRGPGEKLFF. In DNA form, the CDR3 reads TGTGCCAGCAGTCGCGGACCGGGAGAAAAACTGTTTTTT.

The chain uses TRBV19 and TRBJ2-5; a weak D match, TRBD2 (5 bases). Germline V gene sequence: CDR1 LNHDA, CDR2 SQIVND (reference sequence). Trimming shortened V by 5 bases and J by 7 bases, and 14 bases separated the two germline ends. The CDR3 runs 13 residues. The CDR3: CASSSYGEGTQYF. DNA for the CDR3: TGTGCCAGTAGTTCCTACGGGGAAGGGACCCAGTACTTC.

This clone has a single count. This rearrangement joins TRBV3-1 (or the pseudogene TRBV3-2) to TRBJ1-1; possibly TRBD1 for D (5 bases). Trimming removed 5 bases from V and 4 bases from J, with 17 bases in between. The CDR3 length is 15 residues. The V gene's germline CDR1 is LGHDT and CDR2 YNNKEL (reference sequence). CDR3 residues: CASSALGGWVTEAFF. The CDR3 DNA sequence: TGTGCCAGCAGCGCCCTCGGGGGATGGGTCACTGAAGCTTTCTTT.

The CDR3 region is CASSYSGRAHTQYF. CDR3 in DNA: TGTGCCAGCAGTTACTCCGGCAGGGCACATACGCAGTATTTT. The rearrangement joins TRBV6-5 to TRBJ2-3; tentatively, D is TRBD1 (5 bases). Looked up from germline, CDR1 is MNHEY and CDR2 is SVGAGI. This CDR3 has 14 amino acids. Trimming removed 0 bases at V and 7 bases at J, with 11 bases between.

The V and J genes are TRBV9 and TRBJ2-1, with 11 nucleotides matching TRBD2. The CDR3 length is 16 residues. The germline CDR1 and CDR2 sequences are SGDLS and YYNGEE. Germline trimming cut 3 bases from V and 9 bases from J; bases unmatched to any gene: 11. The CDR3 here is CASSGVSGGDQGEQFF. In nucleotides, the CDR3 is TGTGCCAGCAGCGGCGTTAGCGGGGGGGATCAGGGTGAGCAGTTCTTC.

This sequence joins TRBV27 and TRBJ2-2; maybe TRBD2 (5 bases). The length of the CDR3 is 14 residues. V shed 10 bases and J shed 2 bases, with 14 bases lying between them. Germline V CDR1 and CDR2: MNHEY, SMNVEV (reference sequence). In DNA form, the CDR3 reads TGTGCCAACCATAGCGACGCCAACACCGGGGAGCTGTTTTTT. This translates into CANHSDANTGELFF.

The genes are TRBV12-5 and TRBJ2-1, with 9 nucleotides matching TRBD1. Trimming took 8 bases from V and 8 from J; bases not matched to a gene: 1. The CDR3 spans 11 residues. Germline V CDR1 and CDR2: LGHNT, FRNRAP. The CDR3 loop is CASYRGHEQFF. The CDR3 DNA reads TGTGCTAGTTACAGGGGGCATGAGCAGTTCTTC.

The CDR3 DNA follows: TGCAGCGTTTTGGGAGGACAGGGTGGCACCGGGGAGCTGTTTTTT. Protein: CSVLGGQGGTGELFF. The chain has TRBV29-1 and TRBJ2-2; 8 bases are a match to TRBD1. The CDR3 has 15 residues. Germline values: CDR1 SQVTM, CDR2 ANQGSEA. V lost 5 bases to trimming and J lost 4 bases; unmatched junction nucleotides: 9.

This clone was seen just once. The chain joins TRBV28 to TRBJ1-6; D unresolved. Germline V gene lookup returns CDR1 MDHEN and CDR2 SYDVKM. V was pared by 3 bases and J by 7 bases, with 7 bases between. This CDR3 is 13 amino acids long. This CDR3 is CASSFSLNSPLHF. In nucleotides, the CDR3 is TGTGCCAGCAGTTTTAGCCTGAATTCACCCCTCCACTTT.

CDR3 nucleotide sequence: TGCAGTGCTAGTCAGCTAGCGGGAGGATCAGGAGAGCAGTACTTC. Its translation is CSASQLAGGSGEQYF. The chain is built from TRBV20-1 and TRBJ2-7; TRBD2 agrees at 11 bases. The J segment lost 7 bases and the V segment lost 3 bases, leaving 11 bases of the junction unmatched. Germline values: CDR1 DFQATT, CDR2 SNEGSKA (reference sequence). The CDR3 has 15 amino acids.

V gene TRBV9 combines with J gene TRBJ2-6; tentative D call: TRBD2 (5 bases). The CDR3 totals 14 residues. Trimming stripped 6 bases from V and 7 bases from J, with 14 bases between. The germline V gene encodes CDR1 SGDLS and CDR2 YYNGEE. The CDR3 DNA is TGTGCCAGCACCACGGGATTAAATGCCAACGTCCTGACTTTC. This sequence encodes CASTTGLNANVLTF.

J is TRBJ1-2 and V is TRBV6-5; a weak D match, TRBD1 (6 bases). The CDR3 runs to 15 residues. Germline V gene data show CDR1 as MNHEY and CDR2 as SVGAGI. The ends were cut back, 7 bases at V and 4 bases at J, with 19 bases in the middle. The CDR3: CASIRGARNLYGYTF. DNA for the CDR3: TGTGCCAGCATACGGGGGGCCCGTAACCTCTATGGCTACACCTTC.

This sequence joins TRBV5-1 and TRBJ2-5; possibly TRBD2 for D (5 bases). This CDR3 contains 13 residues. Looked up from germline, CDR1 is SGHRS and CDR2 is YFSETQ. The V end lost 5 bases, the J end lost 4 bases, and 12 bases lay between the germline ends. CDR3 nucleotide sequence: TGCGCCAGCAGTTCACCCGGAGGAGAGACCCAGTACTTC. It specifies CASSSPGGETQYF.

The chain links TRBV24-1 to TRBJ1-5, with D possibly matching TRBD1 (6 bases). Trimming cost V 3 bases and J 2 bases, with 13 bases left between them. The germline V gene has CDR1 KGHDR and CDR2 SFDVKD. This CDR3 is 16 amino acids long. This CDR3 reads CATSDTQGGGNQPQHF. The CDR3 nucleotides read TGTGCCACCAGTGATACACAAGGGGGAGGCAATCAGCCCCAGCATTTT.